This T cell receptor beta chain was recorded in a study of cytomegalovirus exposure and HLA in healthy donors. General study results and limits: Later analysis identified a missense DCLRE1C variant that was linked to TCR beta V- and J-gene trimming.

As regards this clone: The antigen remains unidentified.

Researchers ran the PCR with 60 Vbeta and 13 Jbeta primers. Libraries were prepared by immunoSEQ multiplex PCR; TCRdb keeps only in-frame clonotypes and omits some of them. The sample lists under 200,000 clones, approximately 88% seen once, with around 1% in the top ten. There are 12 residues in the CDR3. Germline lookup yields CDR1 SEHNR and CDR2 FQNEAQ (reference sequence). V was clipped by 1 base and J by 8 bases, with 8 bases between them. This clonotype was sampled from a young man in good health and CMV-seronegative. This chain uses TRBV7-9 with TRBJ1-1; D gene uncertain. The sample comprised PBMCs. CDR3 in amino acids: CASSLVPLEAFF. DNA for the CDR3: TGTGCCAGCAGCTTAGTTCCCCTCGAAGCTTTCTTT.